Following are 27 T cell receptor beta chains from one sample sequenced in a study of identical twins. A single record per CDR3 protein comes from TCRdb applying MiXCR to the 5' RACE reads. There are 500,000 to 600,000 distinct CDR3 sequences in the sample; about 20% occur only once, and about 0.91% lies in the top ten. These same records also appear under a second study, on T cells expressing NK-cell markers.

Sequenced: CD4+ T cells sorted from blood. Every receptor here comes from a woman younger than 30 in good health.

The chain employs TRBV5-1 and TRBJ2-3; D assignment may be TRBD1 or TRBD2 (5 bases each). Germline V lookup: CDR1 SGHRS, CDR2 YFSETQ. V gave up 0 bases and J gave up 9 bases, with 8 bases separating them. The CDR3 is 12 residues long. The CDR3 protein is CASSLAGSTQYF. CDR3 bases: TGCGCCAGCAGCTTGGCAGGGAGCACGCAGTATTTT.

This chain uses TRBV12-3 or TRBV12-4 with TRBJ2-5; 10 bases are shared with TRBD2. V lost 4 bases to trimming and J lost 4 bases; unmatched junction nucleotides: 9. The CDR3 is made up of 16 amino acids. For the CDR3, the DNA is TGTGCCAGCAGTTCCTTAGCTAGCGGGGGTTCAGAGACCCAGTACTTC. Its protein product is CASSSLASGGSETQYF.

This chain links TRBV12-3 or TRBV12-4 with TRBJ2-7, with 14 bases aligning to TRBD2. CDR3 size: 16 residues. After removal of 5 bases from V and 6 bases from J, the junction contained 9 bases not matched to a gene. DNA of the CDR3: TGTGCCAGCAGTCCTCGACTAGCGGGGGGGAGTCGCGAGCAGTACTTC. Amino acids: CASSPRLAGGSREQYF.

This clonotype was counted between two and nine times. V gene TRBV10-2 combines with J gene TRBJ2-1, with D tentatively TRBD2 (5 bases). V lost 7 bases and J 5 bases, leaving 15 bases between the germline ends. The CDR3 spans 14 residues. Germline-derived CDR1 and CDR2 are WSHSY and SAAADI. The CDR3 DNA is TGCGCCAGCATGGGCGGGCGGAGAAACAATGAGCAGTTCTTC. Translation: CASMGGRRNNEQFF.

This clonotype was detected only a few times. The chain carries TRBV10-1 and TRBJ2-3; D unclear. V was cut by 0 bases and J by 7 bases, with 11 bases left in between. Germline CDR1 is WNHNN and CDR2 is SYGVQD (reference sequence). This CDR3 is 14 amino acids long. Written as DNA, the CDR3 is TGCGCCAGCAGTGAGTCTCCCTCTCTTCATACGCAGTATTTT. Its translation: CASSESPSLHTQYF.

This sequence joins TRBV7-2 and TRBJ1-1; TRBD1 might be the D (6 bases). This CDR3 is 15 amino acids long. V lost 5 bases, J lost 0 bases, and 13 bases lay in between. Germline-derived CDR1 and CDR2 are SGHTA and FQGNSA. The DNA for the CDR3 is TGTGCCAGCAGCCTCTACCGGACAGTGAACACTGAAGCTTTCTTT. Amino acids: CASSLYRTVNTEAFF.

The chain employs TRBV5-5 and TRBJ2-1; 11 bases align to TRBD2. With 5 bases clipped from V and 4 bases from J, the junction kept 14 bases outside the gene matches. CDR1 and CDR2 (germline): SGHKS, YYEKEE (reference sequence). This CDR3 comprises 18 residues. CDR3 in amino acids: CASSQGLADRRIYNEQFF. The CDR3 DNA reads TGTGCCAGCAGTCAGGGACTAGCGGACCGCAGGATTTACAATGAGCAGTTCTTC.

This clonotype appeared a few times. The rearrangement links TRBV20-1 to TRBJ2-5, with D hard to call. There are 12 residues in the CDR3. The germline V gene encodes CDR1 DFQATT and CDR2 SNEGSKA (reference sequence). V was cut by 3 bases and J by 5 bases, with 10 bases left in between. In nucleotides, the CDR3 is TGCAGTGCTAGGTCCCAGGCTGAGACCCAGTACTTC. The encoded protein is CSARSQAETQYF.

This clonotype was seen more than once but under ten times. This chain links TRBV3-1 with TRBJ2-7; D gene unclear. The CDR3 length is 14 residues. Trimming left V 0 bases short and J 6 bases short, with 12 bases between. Germline V lookup: CDR1 LGHDT, CDR2 YNNKEL (reference sequence). The CDR3 nucleotides are TGTGCCAGCAGCCAAGAAACGCATATGGGCGAGCAGTACTTC. Protein product: CASSQETHMGEQYF.

This clonotype was detected a few times. CDR3 DNA: TGCAGTGCTGGAATAGCGGGGGGGCCCCCAGATACGCAGTATTTT. Encoded protein: CSAGIAGGPPDTQYF. The chain has TRBV20-1 and TRBJ2-3; 11 nucleotides line up with TRBD2. V was clipped by 5 bases and J by 4 bases; unmatched bases: 8. CDR3 length: 15 amino acids. Germline V gene sequence: CDR1 DFQATT, CDR2 SNEGSKA (reference sequence).

This clonotype showed up just a few times. V and J are TRBV7-9 and TRBJ1-2; D not resolved. V was cut by 3 bases and J by 7 bases, with 9 bases left in between. This CDR3 spans 12 amino acids. Germline loops: CDR1 SEHNR, CDR2 FQNEAQ (reference sequence). This chain's CDR3 is CASSFTSLGYTF. The DNA of the CDR3 is TGTGCCAGCAGCTTCACCTCACTTGGCTACACCTTC.

V gene TRBV20-1 combines with J gene TRBJ1-1; a possible D gene is TRBD1 (5 bases). This CDR3 has 11 amino acids. The germline V gene has CDR1 DFQATT and CDR2 SNEGSKA (reference sequence). Trimming cost V 6 bases and J 10 bases, with 15 bases left between them. The CDR3 spells CSAWVRGRAFF. The CDR3 bases are TGCAGTGCGTGGGTGAGGGGTAGAGCTTTCTTT.

V is TRBV29-1 and J is TRBJ2-5; 9 nucleotides align to TRBD1. V was pared by 6 bases and J by 1 base, with 6 bases of the junction left unmatched. CDR1 is SQVTM, CDR2 ANQGSEA, per germline. The CDR3 runs 14 residues. The DNA of the CDR3 is TGCAGCGTCGACCGACAGGGGGTCCAAGAGACCCAGTACTTC. As protein: CSVDRQGVQETQYF.

This clonotype was seen more than once but under ten times. The chain carries TRBV6-5 and TRBJ2-5; D not resolved. Trimming cost V 2 bases and J 10 bases, with 11 bases left between them. CDR3 size: 12 residues. Germline loops: CDR1 MNHEY, CDR2 SVGAGI. CDR3 protein: CASSYRGYNQYF. The CDR3 region has the DNA TGTGCCAGCAGTTACCGCGGCTACAACCAGTACTTC.

This chain joins TRBV12-3 or TRBV12-4 and TRBJ2-7; 10 bases line up with TRBD1. With 5 bases clipped from V and 1 base from J, the junction kept 2 bases outside the gene matches. The CDR3 sequence is 14 residues long. The CDR3 nucleotides are TGTGCCAGCAGTCGACAGGGGGCATCCTACGAGCAGTACTTC. Residues: CASSRQGASYEQYF.

The chain employs TRBV5-6 and TRBJ2-1; a possible D gene is TRBD2 (5 bases). The CDR3 length is 16 residues. Germline values: CDR1 SGHDT, CDR2 YYEEEE. Trimming took off 4 bases at V and 3 bases at J, with 17 bases between the two ends. The chain's CDR3 is CASSGVGAGSYNEQFF. Here the CDR3 DNA reads TGTGCCAGCAGCGGGGTGGGCGCGGGCAGCTACAATGAGCAGTTCTTC. The full variable domain, in which reference TRBV5-6 and TRBJ2-1 provide the parts outside the CDR3, is DAGVTQSPTHLIKTRGQQVTLRCSPKSGHDTVSWYQQALGQGPQFIFQYYEEEERQRGNFPDRFSGHQFPNYSSELNVNALLLGDSALYLCASSGVGAGSYNEQFFGPGTRLTVL.

The sample holds many counts of this clonotype. The rearrangement uses TRBV15 and TRBJ1-1; a weak D match, TRBD1 (5 bases). The CDR3 covers 15 residues. V was shortened by 0 bases and J by 4 bases, with 12 bases between the two germline ends. Germline V gives CDR1 LNHNV, CDR2 YYDKDF (reference sequence). In nucleotides, the CDR3 is TGTGCCACCAGCAGAGATTACGGGACGGGCACTGAAGCTTTCTTT. It codes for CATSRDYGTGTEAFF. The full variable domain, its missing parts supplied by reference TRBV15 and TRBJ1-1, is DAMVIQNPRYQVTQFGKPVTLSCSQTLNHNVMYWYQQKSSQAPKLLFHYYDKDFNNEADTPDNFQSRRPNTSFCFLDIRSPGLGDTAMYLCATSRDYGTGTEAFFGQGTRLTVV.

The genes are TRBV5-1 and TRBJ2-1, with 8 bases fitting TRBD2. The germline gives CDR1 SGHRS, CDR2 YFSETQ. There are 15 residues in the CDR3. V lost 2 bases, J lost 7 bases, and 8 bases stayed unmatched. Here the CDR3 DNA reads TGCGCCAGCAGCTTAGAAGCGGGAGTCATTAATGAGCAGTTCTTC. It encodes CASSLEAGVINEQFF.

J is TRBJ1-4 and V is TRBV5-4; D call uncertain. The length of the CDR3 is 15 residues. The V end lost 3 bases, the J end lost 0 bases, and 9 bases lay between the germline ends. From germline, CDR1 is SGHNT and CDR2 YYREEE (reference sequence). The CDR3 here is CASSYTPSTNEKLFF. The DNA of the CDR3 is TGTGCCAGCAGCTACACACCCTCAACTAATGAAAAACTGTTTTTT. Based on the CDR3 plus reference TRBV5-4 and TRBJ1-4, the full variable domain is ETGVTQSPTHLIKTRGQQVTLRCSSQSGHNTVSWYQQALGQGPQFIFQYYREEENGRGNFPPRFSGLQFPNYSSELNVNALELDDSALYLCASSYTPSTNEKLFFGSGTQLSVL.

This clonotype was seen only a few times. V is TRBV5-1 and J is TRBJ2-2; 9 nucleotides align to TRBD2. The length of the CDR3 is 16 residues. The junction had 7 bases not matched to a gene; V was cut back by 3 bases and J by 4 bases. CDR1 is SGHRS and CDR2 is YFSETQ in the germline V gene. CDR3 in DNA: TGCGCCAGCAGCTCCTCCGGGACTAGCTTCACCGGGGAGCTGTTTTTT. This gives the protein CASSSSGTSFTGELFF.

This clonotype was observed a handful of times. The chain has TRBV5-1 and TRBJ2-5; D uncertain. Germline assignment: CDR1 SGHRS and CDR2 YFSETQ. CDR3 size: 16 residues. V was clipped by 3 bases and J by 4 bases, with 19 bases between them. The CDR3 here is CASSSASESVGETQYF. CDR3 nucleotides: TGCGCCAGCAGCTCCGCGTCGGAATCGGTAGGAGAGACCCAGTACTTC.

The chain joins TRBV2 to TRBJ2-1, with D hard to call. This CDR3 contains 11 residues. Germline V gives CDR1 SNHLY, CDR2 FYNNEI. V lost 10 bases, J lost 8 bases, and 12 bases lay in between. This CDR3 is CATQTGYEQFF. The CDR3 nucleotides are TGTGCCACTCAGACCGGTTATGAGCAGTTCTTC.

The V gene is TRBV15, the J gene TRBJ2-7; D possibly matches TRBD1 or TRBD2 (5 bases each). This CDR3 contains 17 residues. The V gene lost 0 bases and the J gene lost 5 bases, with 20 bases spanning the gap. Germline V CDR1 and CDR2: LNHNV, YYDKDF (reference sequence). The CDR3 DNA is TGTGCCACCAGCAGAGAAATAGGGGCGAGACCCGGGGACGAGCAGTACTTC. Translation: CATSREIGARPGDEQYF.

The table lists this clonotype with a few counts. This rearrangement joins TRBV25-1 to TRBJ1-1; no definite D call. Trimming pared 8 bases from V and 8 bases from J, leaving 21 bases between. CDR1 and CDR2 (germline): MGHDK, SYGVNS. This CDR3 contains 14 residues. The CDR3, as DNA: TGTGCCAGCTCTTTAGGGTCCATCAGCGCCGAAGCTTTCTTT. Translation: CASSLGSISAEAFF.

The table lists this clonotype with a few counts. This chain uses TRBV5-1 with TRBJ2-7, with D perhaps being TRBD1 or TRBD2 (5 bases each). V lost 4 bases and J 6 bases, leaving 17 bases between the germline ends. The germline V gene encodes CDR1 SGHRS and CDR2 YFSETQ. The CDR3 loop spans 14 amino acids. CDR3 sequence: CASSGVVWGSEQYF. CDR3 DNA: TGCGCCAGCAGCGGCGTGGTCTGGGGGAGCGAGCAGTACTTC.

V is TRBV5-1 and J is TRBJ1-3; D remains unclear. V was shortened by 4 bases and J by 0 bases, with 11 bases between the two germline ends. Germline V gives CDR1 SGHRS, CDR2 YFSETQ. This CDR3 comprises 15 residues. The CDR3: CASSQGDLSGNTIYF. The CDR3 region has the DNA TGCGCCAGCAGCCAAGGTGATCTCTCTGGAAACACCATATATTTT. Together with reference TRBV5-1 and TRBJ1-3, the CDR3 gives the full variable domain: KAGVTQTPRYLIKTRGQQVTLSCSPISGHRSVSWYQQTPGQGLQFLFEYFSETQRNKGNFPGRFSGRQFSNSRSEMNVSTLELGDSALYLCASSQGDLSGNTIYFGEGSWLTVV.

The rearrangement uses TRBV29-1 and TRBJ2-3; tentative D call: TRBD1 (6 bases). Germline CDR1 is SQVTM and CDR2 is ANQGSEA. Trimming shortened V by 7 bases and J by 0 bases, and 11 bases separated the two germline ends. The CDR3 loop spans 13 amino acids. This chain's CDR3 is CSGLQGSTDTQYF. Here the CDR3 DNA reads TGCAGCGGACTACAGGGAAGCACAGATACGCAGTATTTT.